The 30 T cell receptor beta chains given below trace back to one sample, sequenced in a study of cytomegalovirus exposure and HLA in healthy donors. This PCR relied on a set of 60 Vbeta primers and 13 Jbeta primers. Produced via immunoSEQ multiplex PCR; TCRdb's table is partial and in-frame only. The top ten clones hold 2.3% of a sample with almost 200,000 clones, 70% to 90% of them seen once. What was sequenced was PBMCs. These receptors were taken from a woman between 45 and 65 years old in good health and CMV-seronegative.

The chain employs TRBV18 and TRBJ2-1, with 7 bases aligning to TRBD1. The CDR3 covers 17 residues. Trimming took 3 bases from V and 1 from J; bases not matched to a gene: 9. CDR1 KGHSH and CDR2 LQKENI come from the germline V gene. The CDR3 DNA reads as TGTGCCAGCTCACCTCCACATAACAGGGGATCCTACAATGAGCAGTTCTTC. As protein: CASSPPHNRGSYNEQFF.

The chain has TRBV6-4 and TRBJ2-3, with D perhaps matching TRBD2 (6 bases). From germline, CDR1 is MRHNA and CDR2 SNTAGT. This CDR3 spans 14 amino acids. The germline V and J ends were trimmed by 8 bases and 0 bases, with 12 bases remaining between them. CDR3 sequence: CASGAGPSTDTQYF. CDR3 in DNA: TGTGCCAGCGGGGCGGGACCTAGCACAGATACGCAGTATTTT.

The V and J genes are TRBV5-1 and TRBJ2-7, with 8 bases matching TRBD1. V shed 4 bases, J shed 3 bases, and the junction held 9 bases outside the gene matches. The length of the CDR3 is 15 residues. CDR1 is SGHRS, CDR2 YFSETQ, per germline. In nucleotides, the CDR3 is TGCGCCAGCAGCCCGGGAAGGGGACAGGACTACGAGCAGTACTTC. It translates to CASSPGRGQDYEQYF.

This clone was seen a single time. The CDR3 protein is CASSFGQNTEAFF. CDR3 coding DNA: TGTGCCAGCAGTTTTGGGCAGAACACTGAAGCTTTCTTT. The chain joins TRBV27 to TRBJ1-1; no clear D gene. Germline V gene data show CDR1 as MNHEY and CDR2 as SMNVEV (reference sequence). The CDR3 runs 13 residues. V dropped 3 bases and J dropped 1 base, with 6 bases sitting between them.

CDR3 loop: CASSTHSGSYEQYF. The CDR3 DNA reads TGTGCCAGCAGTACACATAGCGGCTCCTACGAGCAGTACTTC. This chain connects TRBV28 to TRBJ2-5, with D possibly TRBD2 on 6 matching bases. The DNA end lines up better with TRBJ2-7; the J call may be wrong. Germline V gives CDR1 MDHEN, CDR2 SYDVKM. This CDR3 has 14 amino acids.

The chain is built from TRBV4-3 and TRBJ1-1; a possible D gene is TRBD1 (5 bases). The CDR3 runs to 14 residues. Trimming stripped 4 bases from V and 3 bases from J, with 12 bases between. Germline V gives CDR1 LGHNA, CDR2 YSLEER. Here the CDR3 reads CASSPLVGDTEAFF. The CDR3 DNA sequence: TGCGCCAGCAGCCCGTTAGTAGGGGACACTGAAGCTTTCTTT.

CDR3 protein: CSVETPHTDTQYF. CDR3 DNA: TGCAGCGTTGAAACACCACACACAGATACGCAGTATTTT. The chain carries TRBV29-1 and TRBJ2-3; D unclear. CDR1 is SQVTM and CDR2 is ANQGSEA in the germline V gene. Trimming removed 2 bases from V and 2 bases from J, with 8 bases in between. The length of the CDR3 is 13 residues.

The gene calls are TRBV18 and TRBJ2-3; 7 bases are a match to TRBD1. Germline trimming cut 2 bases from V and 10 bases from J; bases unmatched to any gene: 9. In germline, CDR1 is KGHSH, CDR2 LQKENI. This CDR3 has 14 residues. CDR3 region: CASSPNRDSQSQYF. The DNA for the CDR3 is TGTGCCAGCTCACCAAACCGGGACAGCCAGTCGCAGTATTTT.

This rearrangement joins TRBV28 to TRBJ1-6, with 12 bases lining up with TRBD1. The V gene's germline CDR1 is MDHEN and CDR2 SYDVKM. The CDR3 is 17 amino acids. V was pared by 4 bases and J by 9 bases, with 10 bases of the junction left unmatched. CDR3 sequence (DNA): TGTGCCAGCAGTTCCCCACCGGGACAGGGGGCGCGTTCACCCCTCCACTTT. Translating gives CASSSPPGQGARSPLHF.

The gene calls are TRBV28 and TRBJ2-1; 10 bases match TRBD2. V was clipped by 5 bases and J by 8 bases; unmatched bases: 6. This CDR3 has 14 residues. In germline, CDR1 is MDHEN, CDR2 SYDVKM. As DNA, the CDR3 is TGTGCCAGCAGTCACAGCGGGAGGGCCCATGAGCAGTTCTTC. This gives the protein CASSHSGRAHEQFF. Full variable domain (outside the CDR3, taken from reference TRBV28 and TRBJ2-1): DVKVTQSSRYLVKRTGEKVFLECVQDMDHENMFWYRQDPGLGLRLIYFSYDVKMKEKGDIPEGYSVSREKKERFSLILESASTNQTSMYLCASSHSGRAHEQFFGPGTRLTVL.

In its sample, this clone was seen once. The chain combines TRBV2 with TRBJ2-1; 11 bases are a match to TRBD2. CDR1 and CDR2 (germline): SNHLY, FYNNEI. Trimming removed 8 bases from V and 7 bases from J; junction bases left unmatched: 16. The CDR3 runs 17 residues. The CDR3 reads CASRYSPGTSGRNEQFF. The CDR3 DNA reads as TGTGCCAGCCGATACAGTCCCGGGACTAGCGGAAGGAATGAGCAGTTCTTC. The entire variable domain, with the rest obtained from reference TRBV2 and TRBJ2-1, is as follows: EPEVTQTPSHQVTQMGQEVILRCVPISNHLYFYWYRQILGQKVEFLVSFYNNEISEKSEIFDDQFSVERPDGSNFTLKIRSTKLEDSAMYFCASRYSPGTSGRNEQFFGPGTRLTVL.

This chain links TRBV6-1 with TRBJ1-5; 9 positions agree with TRBD1. Germline V gene data show CDR1 as MNHNS and CDR2 as SASEGT. CDR3 size: 15 residues. V lost 6 bases and J lost 7; bases outside the gene matches: 10. CDR3 region: CASRSRDRETQPQHF. The CDR3 DNA reads TGTGCCAGCAGATCCCGGGACAGGGAGACCCAGCCCCAGCATTTT.

This CDR3 reads CSAQHVRANEQYF. The CDR3 DNA reads as TGCAGCGCCCAACACGTCAGGGCCAACGAGCAGTACTTC. The V gene is TRBV29-1, the J gene TRBJ2-7; D is possibly TRBD1 (5 bases). V shed 7 bases and J shed 5 bases, with 18 bases lying between them. Germline lookup yields CDR1 SQVTM and CDR2 ANQGSEA. CDR3 length: 13 amino acids.

This clone has a handful of counts. The rearrangement uses TRBV5-8 and TRBJ1-3, with D perhaps matching TRBD1 (6 bases). V was trimmed by 1 base and J by 0 bases, leaving 8 bases between them. Germline loops: CDR1 SGHTS, CDR2 YDEGEE. The CDR3 is 15 residues long. CDR3 sequence: CASSLRTASGNTIYF. CDR3 nucleotide sequence: TGTGCCAGCAGCTTGAGGACAGCCTCTGGAAACACCATATATTTT.

This chain uses TRBV21-1 with TRBJ2-2; TRBD2 is taken as the D call from the table, unchecked against the DNA. TRBV21-1 is labeled a pseudogene. This CDR3 is 20 amino acids long. The CDR3 nucleotides read TGTGCCAGCAGCAAAGGGTTGGGACTAGCGGGAGTATTAGGGACCGGGGAGCTGTTTTTT. Amino acids: CASSKGLGLAGVLGTGELFF.

The chain joins TRBV7-8 to TRBJ2-1; TRBD1 matches at 9 bases. V dropped 2 bases and J dropped 10; count of bases not matched to a gene: 15. This CDR3 has 17 amino acids. CDR1 and CDR2 from the germline V gene are SGHVS and FQNEAQ. CDR3 sequence (DNA): TGTGCCAGCAGCTTACGCCGGACGCGGGACAGGGAACCCGAGCAGTTCTTC. Its protein is CASSLRRTRDREPEQFF. Looking up the rest from reference TRBV7-8 and TRBJ2-1 gives the full variable domain: GAGVSQSPRYKVAKRGQDVALRCDPISGHVSLFWYQQALGQGPEFLTYFQNEAQLDKSGLPSDRFFAERPEGSVSTLKIQRTQQEDSAVYLCASSLRRTRDREPEQFFGPGTRLTVL.

The chain joins TRBV6-1 to TRBJ2-4; possibly TRBD2 for D (6 bases). There are 16 residues in the CDR3. V gave up 2 bases and J gave up 2 bases, with 13 bases separating them. Germline CDR1 is MNHNS and CDR2 is SASEGT. In DNA form, the CDR3 reads TGTGCCAGCAGTGAATTTAGCGGTTATTCCAAAAACATTCAGTACTTC. Translation: CASSEFSGYSKNIQYF.

The chain is built from TRBV5-4 and TRBJ2-5; the D gene is possibly TRBD2 (5 bases). Germline V gives CDR1 SGHNT, CDR2 YYREEE (reference sequence). There are 13 residues in the CDR3. Trimming removed 4 bases from V and 4 bases from J, with 11 bases in between. The CDR3 protein is CASSGLGRETQYF. The DNA of the CDR3 is TGTGCCAGCAGCGGATTGGGGAGAGAGACCCAGTACTTC.

The CDR3 DNA reads as TGCAGCGTTGAAGGGGAGGGACTAGCGGGAAAATGGGATGAGCAGTTCTTC. Encoded protein: CSVEGEGLAGKWDEQFF. V is TRBV29-1 and J is TRBJ2-1; 13 bases align to TRBD2. The CDR3 runs to 17 residues. The V gene end was trimmed by 1 base and the J gene end by 8 bases; junction bases not matched to a gene: 11. Per germline, CDR1 SQVTM and CDR2 ANQGSEA.

As for this clone: At one boundary the junction diverges from the germline segment, which might be a read error. The V call is TRBV27, the J call TRBJ2-7; the match to TRBD2 covers 12 bases. The length of the CDR3 is 17 residues. CDR1 is MNHEY, CDR2 SMNVEV, per germline (reference sequence). CDR3 in amino acids: CTSSLTSGSSPLYEQYF. CDR3 in DNA: TGTACCAGCAGTTTGACTAGCGGGAGTAGTCCTCTCTACGAGCAGTACTTC.

This clone was recorded once. The chain combines TRBV4-1 with TRBJ2-7; no definite D call. The V end lost 1 base, the J end lost 0 bases, and 7 bases lay between the germline ends. CDR1 is MGHRA and CDR2 is YSYEKL in the germline V gene. The CDR3 length is 14 residues. CDR3 bases: TGCGCCAGCAGCCAAGGGGCGAGCTCCTACGAGCAGTACTTC. It translates to CASSQGASSYEQYF.

This clone was found a few times. V and J are TRBV5-4 and TRBJ2-7; 9 nucleotides agree with TRBD2. The junction had 3 bases not matched to a gene; V was cut back by 0 bases and J by 5 bases. Germline V gene lookup returns CDR1 SGHNT and CDR2 YYREEE (reference sequence). The CDR3 runs to 14 residues. CDR3: CASSLGREGHEQYF. The CDR3 bases are TGTGCCAGCAGCTTGGGGCGGGAGGGCCACGAGCAGTACTTC. Looking up the rest from reference TRBV5-4 and TRBJ2-7 gives the full variable domain: ETGVTQSPTHLIKTRGQQVTLRCSSQSGHNTVSWYQQALGQGPQFIFQYYREEENGRGNFPPRFSGLQFPNYSSELNVNALELDDSALYLCASSLGREGHEQYFGPGTRLTVT.

The chain joins TRBV15 to TRBJ2-4; D not resolved. Germline V gives CDR1 LNHNV, CDR2 YYDKDF (reference sequence). The CDR3 loop spans 13 amino acids. V was trimmed by 1 base and J by 5 bases, leaving 6 bases between them. Here the CDR3 reads CATSRGRENIQYF. CDR3 coding DNA: TGTGCCACCAGCAGAGGTCGTGAAAACATTCAGTACTTC. The full variable domain, rest sourced from reference TRBV15 and TRBJ2-4, is DAMVIQNPRYQVTQFGKPVTLSCSQTLNHNVMYWYQQKSSQAPKLLFHYYDKDFNNEADTPDNFQSRRPNTSFCFLDIRSPGLGDTAMYLCATSRGRENIQYFGAGTRLSVL.

The V and J genes are TRBV6-6 and TRBJ2-7; weak D call: TRBD2 (5 bases). The CDR3 length is 14 residues. Germline CDR1 and CDR2: MNHNY and SVGAGI (reference sequence). V was trimmed by 0 bases and J by 5 bases, leaving 11 bases between them. CDR3 protein: CASSYSGSFNEQYF. CDR3 sequence (DNA): TGTGCCAGCAGTTACTCGGGGAGTTTCAACGAGCAGTACTTC.

The rearrangement uses TRBV13 and TRBJ2-5, with a tentative D call TRBD2 (6 bases). The better agreement between TRBJ2-7 and the DNA end casts doubt on the J call. CDR1 and CDR2 from the germline V gene are PRHDT and FYEKMQ (reference sequence). The CDR3 spans 15 residues. The chain's CDR3 is CASSASGLLTLEQYF. For the CDR3, the DNA is TGTGCCAGCAGCGCCTCGGGACTCCTAACTCTCGAGCAGTACTTC.

The chain combines TRBV27 with TRBJ2-4, with TRBD1 matching over 10 bases. V was pared by 6 bases and J by 4 bases, with 0 bases of the junction left unmatched. The CDR3 has 13 amino acids. In germline, CDR1 is MNHEY, CDR2 SMNVEV (reference sequence). CDR3 region: CASRGQGKNIQYF. DNA of the CDR3: TGTGCCAGCAGGGGACAGGGGAAAAACATTCAGTACTTC.

The chain uses TRBV10-2 and TRBJ1-5; 7 bases map to TRBD1. CDR1 is WSHSY and CDR2 is SAAADI in the germline V gene. This CDR3 spans 15 amino acids. Unmatched junction bases numbered 8, after V lost 6 bases and J lost 3 bases. The CDR3 region has the DNA TGCGCCAGCAGGAGTCCAGGGGGGAACAATCAGCCCCAGCATTTT. Its protein product is CASRSPGGNNQPQHF.

This chain links TRBV19 with TRBJ1-1; D gene ambiguous. V was shortened by 5 bases and J by 3 bases, with 4 bases between the two germline ends. The CDR3 is 11 residues long. Germline V gene data show CDR1 as LNHDA and CDR2 as SQIVND (reference sequence). CDR3 amino acids: CASSLHTEAFF. The CDR3 DNA follows: TGTGCCAGTAGTCTACACACTGAAGCTTTCTTT.

Comment on this clone: Other DNA sequences in the sample encode the same CDR3. This chain links TRBV5-1 with TRBJ2-3; the D gene is possibly TRBD2 (5 bases). The CDR3 is made up of 15 amino acids. Germline assignment: CDR1 SGHRS and CDR2 YFSETQ. V was clipped by 0 bases and J by 0 bases, with 8 bases between them. The CDR3 region has the DNA TGCGCCAGCAGCTTGGCGAGCGGTAGCACAGATACGCAGTATTTT. Protein product: CASSLASGSTDTQYF.

The table lists this clone with a count of one. This rearrangement joins TRBV6-5 to TRBJ2-7, with a possible D match to TRBD2 (6 bases). Trimming took off 2 bases at V and 5 bases at J, with 16 bases between the two ends. This CDR3 contains 15 residues. In germline, CDR1 is MNHEY, CDR2 SVGAGI. The CDR3: CASSYGGFPSHEQYF. DNA of the CDR3: TGTGCCAGCAGTTACGGGGGGTTTCCATCCCACGAGCAGTACTTC.